This T cell receptor beta chain emerged from a study of identifying expanded T cells in peripheral blood. The study's findings and limits: About 1.2 clones differed between technical replicates, versus about 16 and 19 over time. Approximately two-week clone count variance significantly increased as total template count grew.

Profiling relied on immunoSEQ multiplex PCR, and the TCRdb table lists in-frame clones only, not all of them. This table has tens of thousands of clones, 88% appearing once. Concerning this clone: Its specificity is unknown.

No infections or other immune events were documented during collection. V was cut by 7 bases and J by 0 bases, with 10 bases left in between. Germline V gene sequence: CDR1 LNHDA, CDR2 SQIVND (reference sequence). The CDR3 has 15 amino acids. The sample consisted of blood. This TCR was recovered from a person aged 18-69 years in good health. This chain joins TRBV19 and TRBJ2-6; no firm D call. CDR3 nucleotides: TGTGCCAGTAAACGTCCCGTCTCTGGGGCCAACGTCCTGACTTTC. Amino acids: CASKRPVSGANVLTF.